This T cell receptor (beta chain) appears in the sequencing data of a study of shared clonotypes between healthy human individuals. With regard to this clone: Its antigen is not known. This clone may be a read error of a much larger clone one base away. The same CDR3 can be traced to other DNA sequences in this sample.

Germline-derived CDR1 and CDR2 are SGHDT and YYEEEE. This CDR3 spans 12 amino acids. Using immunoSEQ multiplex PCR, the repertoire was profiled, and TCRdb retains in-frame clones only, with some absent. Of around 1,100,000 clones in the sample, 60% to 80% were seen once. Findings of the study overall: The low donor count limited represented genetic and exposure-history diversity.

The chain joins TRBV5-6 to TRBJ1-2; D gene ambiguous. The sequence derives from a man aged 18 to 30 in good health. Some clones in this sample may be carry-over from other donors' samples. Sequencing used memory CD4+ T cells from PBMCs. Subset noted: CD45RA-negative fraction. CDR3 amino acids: CASSLGGQGYTF. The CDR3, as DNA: TGCGCCAGCAGCTTGGGCGGTCAGGGCTACACCTTC.